Below are 15 T cell receptor beta chains sequenced from a single sample in a study of T-cell memory formation after mild COVID-19. TCRdb analysed the 5' RACE reads with MiXCR anew, one entry per CDR3 protein. In the table there are approximately 570,000 distinct CDR3 sequences, more than 15% of which are singletons. The sample comprised PBMCs or a T cell subset sorted from them (not recorded which). These receptors all come from an adult woman who had mild COVID-19 (a few samples of this study predate the infection). Cell type and time point are not known.

The sample holds a few counts of this clonotype. The chain recombines TRBV5-1 with TRBJ2-1, with 7 positions matching TRBD2. Trimming cost V 1 base and J 9 bases; bases outside gene matches: 10. CDR3 length: 15 amino acids. Germline CDR1 and CDR2: SGHRS and YFSETQ. The CDR3 coding sequence is TGCGCCAGCAGCTTGCAAGCGGGATGGGGAAGTGAGCAGTTCTTC. This codes for CASSLQAGWGSEQFF.

The rearrangement links TRBV7-9 to TRBJ1-2; D is uncertain. The CDR3 length is 14 residues. Trimming cost V 5 bases and J 4 bases, with 14 bases left between them. Germline-derived CDR1 and CDR2 are SEHNR and FQNEAQ (reference sequence). CDR3 bases: TGTGCCAGCAGCCCGTCCATTGAACTCTATGGCTACACCTTC. Its translation: CASSPSIELYGYTF.

The chain joins TRBV4-3 to TRBJ2-1; no reliable D call. The germline V and J ends were trimmed by 0 bases and 3 bases, with 6 bases remaining between them. The germline V gene has CDR1 LGHNA and CDR2 YSLEER. This CDR3 has 14 residues. The CDR3 protein is CASSQEGGYNEQFF. The CDR3 region has the DNA TGCGCCAGCAGCCAAGAGGGCGGCTACAATGAGCAGTTCTTC.

This clonotype has a count of ten or more. The chain recombines TRBV2 with TRBJ2-3; possible D gene TRBD2, 6 bases. Trimming pared 7 bases from V and 4 bases from J, leaving 24 bases between. Germline assignment: CDR1 SNHLY and CDR2 FYNNEI. CDR3 length: 17 residues. The DNA of the CDR3 is TGTGCCAGCACCGAAGGGTATGGCTCGGGGGAGCCAGATACGCAGTATTTT. It yields the protein CASTEGYGSGEPDTQYF.

In its sample, this clonotype was seen a few times. V gene TRBV2 combines with J gene TRBJ2-7, with 11 bases fitting TRBD2. V gave up 6 bases and J gave up 4 bases; unmatched junction bases: 8. The CDR3 covers 15 residues. Germline V gene sequence: CDR1 SNHLY, CDR2 FYNNEI. CDR3 protein: CASRTILAGDYEQYF. The CDR3 nucleotides read TGTGCCAGCAGGACGATACTAGCGGGGGATTACGAGCAGTACTTC.

This chain uses TRBV11-3 with TRBJ2-5; 9 nucleotides align to TRBD2. V lost 5 bases to trimming and J lost 1 base; unmatched junction nucleotides: 11. The CDR3 runs 17 residues. Germline CDR1 SGHNT, CDR2 YENEEA. CDR3 coding DNA: TGTGCCAGCAGCCTCGGACTAGCGAGCGGGTTCCAAGAGACCCAGTACTTC. This codes for CASSLGLASGFQETQYF.

The chain is built from TRBV7-9 and TRBJ1-1, with 9 bases aligning to TRBD1. V dropped 5 bases and J dropped 3; count of bases not matched to a gene: 7. CDR3 length: 15 amino acids. CDR1 is SEHNR and CDR2 is FQNEAQ in the germline V gene (reference sequence). CDR3 sequence reads: CASSKRQGGYTEAFF. The CDR3 DNA follows: TGTGCCAGCAGCAAAAGACAGGGGGGATACACTGAAGCTTTCTTT. The full variable domain, completed using reference TRBV7-9 and TRBJ1-1, is DTGVSQNPRHKITKRGQNVTFRCDPISEHNRLYWYRQTLGQGPEFLTYFQNEAQLEKSRLLSDRFSAERPKGSFSTLEIQRTEQGDSAMYLCASSKRQGGYTEAFFGQGTRLTVV.

In DNA form, the CDR3 reads TGTGCCAGCAGTCGGACTAGCGGGAGCGATACGCAGTATTTT. It specifies CASSRTSGSDTQYF. The genes are TRBV6-5 and TRBJ2-3; 13 bases are a match to TRBD2. CDR3 length equals 14 residues. The V gene's germline CDR1 is MNHEY and CDR2 SVGAGI. V shed 5 bases and J 6 bases; nucleotides not matched to a gene: 2.

Here the CDR3 DNA reads TGTGCCACCAGTGATTTGGGGGACAGGGGGTACCAGCCCCAGCATTTT. Translating it yields CATSDLGDRGYQPQHF. This sequence joins TRBV24-1 and TRBJ1-5, with TRBD1 identical over 11 bases. This CDR3 is 16 amino acids long. V lost 0 bases, J lost 7 bases, and 4 bases stayed unmatched. From germline, CDR1 is KGHDR and CDR2 SFDVKD.

Only one count was recorded for this clonotype. The V gene is TRBV30, the J gene TRBJ2-1, with a possible D match to TRBD1 (7 bases). CDR3 length: 13 amino acids. The V and J ends lost 4 bases and 4 bases respectively, with 11 bases between them. Germline V gives CDR1 GTSNPN, CDR2 SVGIG (reference sequence). In nucleotides, the CDR3 is TGTGCCTGGAACGCGGGACAGTACAATGAGCAGTTCTTC. Amino acid sequence: CAWNAGQYNEQFF. The whole variable domain, filled in from reference TRBV30 and TRBJ2-1, reads SQTIHQWPATLVQPVGSPLSLECTVEGTSNPNLYWYRQAAGRGLQLLFYSVGIGQISSEVPQNLSASRPQDRQFILSSKKLLLSDSGFYLCAWNAGQYNEQFFGPGTRLTVL.

The sample holds a few counts of this clonotype. The chain is built from TRBV7-8 and TRBJ2-1; D is ambiguous. There are 16 residues in the CDR3. Germline CDR1 is SGHVS and CDR2 is FQNEAQ. V lost 0 bases and J lost 1, with 10 bases in between. This chain's CDR3 is CASSLAGVVSYNEQFF. In nucleotides, the CDR3 is TGTGCCAGCAGCTTAGCAGGCGTAGTATCCTACAATGAGCAGTTCTTC.

This clonotype has a handful of counts. The V call is TRBV20-1, the J call TRBJ2-7, with 9 bases aligning to TRBD2. CDR1 is DFQATT, CDR2 SNEGSKA, per germline (reference sequence). Unmatched junction bases numbered 7, after V lost 1 base and J lost 3 bases. This CDR3 is built from 15 residues. This CDR3 reads CSARARREGYYEQYF. The CDR3 DNA reads as TGCAGTGCTAGAGCTCGGCGGGAGGGGTACTACGAGCAGTACTTC.

This clonotype has ten or more counts. The rearrangement joins TRBV7-6 to TRBJ2-5; no reliable D call. Germline CDR1 SGHVS, CDR2 FNYEAQ. The CDR3 spans 12 residues. Trimming removed 5 bases at V and 1 base at J, with 5 bases between. The CDR3 nucleotides are TGTGCCAGCAGCCCCATCCAAGAGACCCAGTACTTC. It yields the protein CASSPIQETQYF.

This clonotype was picked up one time. This chain links TRBV3-1 with TRBJ1-1; the match to TRBD1 covers 9 bases. This CDR3 is 11 amino acids long. Germline loops: CDR1 LGHDT, CDR2 YNNKEL (reference sequence). V shed 6 bases, J shed 11 bases, and the junction held 4 bases outside the gene matches. The CDR3 protein is CASRGDRAAFF. DNA for the CDR3: TGTGCCAGCAGGGGGGACAGGGCGGCTTTCTTT.

V usage is TRBV7-8 and J usage is TRBJ2-3; TRBD2 matches 16 bases. This CDR3 contains 19 residues. CDR1 is SGHVS and CDR2 is FQNEAQ in the germline V gene. The V segment lost 2 bases and the J segment 3 bases; nucleotides outside the gene matches: 8. CDR3 sequence: CASSLMLGLAGGRTDTQYF. The CDR3 DNA reads TGTGCCAGCAGCTTAATGTTGGGACTAGCGGGGGGGCGGACAGATACGCAGTATTTT.